The clone carrying this TCR beta chain was counted ten times or more. The antigen remains undetermined. The data originate from a study of breast tumors, draining lymph nodes, adjacent tissues. Study-wide results and limits: Tumor repertoires ranked between lymph nodes and nontumor tissue in diversity, with V and J gene preferences.

Axillary draining lymph nodes of breast cancer patients supplied the node samples. TCRdb re-called the multiplex PCR reads with MiXCR, one entry per CDR3 protein. The sample has about 110,000 distinct CDR3 sequences, about 29% seen once; the top ten hold 5.5% to 6%. CDR1 is SGHTA, CDR2 FQGTGA, per germline. Germline trimming cut 5 bases from V and 4 bases from J; bases unmatched to any gene: 7. This CDR3 is built from 14 residues. The chain is built from TRBV7-3 and TRBJ2-7; 8 nucleotides align to TRBD2. The TCR sequence derives from a female donor with breast cancer. Some clones in this sample may be carry-over from other donors' samples. The sequenced material came from axillary lymph node tissue. The CDR3 sequence is CASSPGSGRYEQYF. The CDR3 nucleotides are TGTGCCAGCAGCCCCGGAAGCGGGAGATACGAGCAGTACTTC.